This TCR beta chain was found in a study of blood T cell repertoires in COVID-19. Study information: Samples of COVID-19 (acute and convalescent) were obtained from the United States, Italy and Spain. T cells, B-cell-depleted T cells, or PBMCs supplied cDNA or gDNA.

In the study's own analysis: Estimation of nucleated cell counts was performed using reference gene primer amplification. The table came from immunoSEQ multiplex PCR; TCRdb's copy has only in-frame clones and leaves some out. For V, J and clone size, that table is used; D and trimming come from the DNA. The top ten hold about 2.7% of the sample, which has some 49,000 clones, 65% to 90% seen once. Trimming took 8 bases from V and 0 from J; bases not matched to a gene: 7. The CDR3 has 17 amino acids. The germline gives CDR1 SGHRS, CDR2 YFSETQ. The chain employs TRBV5-1 and TRBJ2-2, with 13 bases lining up with TRBD2. The source material was peripheral blood. This clonotype was obtained from a woman aged 60 to 75 with acute or convalescent COVID-19. As DNA, the CDR3 is TGCGCCAGTTGGTGGACTAGCGGGAGCCCGAACACCGGGGAGCTGTTTTTT. Protein sequence: CASWWTSGSPNTGELFF.